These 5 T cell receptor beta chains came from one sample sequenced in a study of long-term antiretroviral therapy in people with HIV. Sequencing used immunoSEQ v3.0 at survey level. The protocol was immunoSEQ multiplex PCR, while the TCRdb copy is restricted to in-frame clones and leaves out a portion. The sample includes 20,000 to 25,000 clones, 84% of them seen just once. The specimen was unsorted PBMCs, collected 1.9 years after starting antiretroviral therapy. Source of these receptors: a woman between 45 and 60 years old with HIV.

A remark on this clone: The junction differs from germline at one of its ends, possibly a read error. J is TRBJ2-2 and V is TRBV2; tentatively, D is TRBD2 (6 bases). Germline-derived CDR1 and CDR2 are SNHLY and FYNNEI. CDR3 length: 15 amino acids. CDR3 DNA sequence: TGTGCCAGCAGGGGCGAGGGCGGGAACGCCGGGGAGCTGTTTTTT. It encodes CASRGEGGNAGELFF.

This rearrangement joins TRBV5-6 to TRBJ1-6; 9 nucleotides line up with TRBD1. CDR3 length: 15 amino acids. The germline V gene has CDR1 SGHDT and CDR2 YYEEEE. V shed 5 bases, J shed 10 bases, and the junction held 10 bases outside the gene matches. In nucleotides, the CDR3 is TGTGCCAGCAGGTACAGGGGGCGCAGGGGGTCACCCCTCCACTTT. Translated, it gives CASRYRGRRGSPLHF.

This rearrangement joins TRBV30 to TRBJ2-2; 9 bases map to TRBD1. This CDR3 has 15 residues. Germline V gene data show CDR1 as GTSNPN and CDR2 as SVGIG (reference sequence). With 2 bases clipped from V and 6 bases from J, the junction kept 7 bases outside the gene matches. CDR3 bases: TGTGCCTGGAGTTCGGGGACAGGGTTCGCCGGGGAGCTGTTTTTT. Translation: CAWSSGTGFAGELFF.

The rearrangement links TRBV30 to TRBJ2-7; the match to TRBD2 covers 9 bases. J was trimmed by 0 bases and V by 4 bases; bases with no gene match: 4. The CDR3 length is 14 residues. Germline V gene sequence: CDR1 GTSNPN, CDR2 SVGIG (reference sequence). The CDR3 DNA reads TGTGCCTGGACGGCGGGGGGGCTCTCCTACGAGCAGTACTTC. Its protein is CAWTAGGLSYEQYF.

The CDR3 bases are TGTGCCAGCAGTTTAATTAGGTCCAACACCGGGGAGCTGTTTTTT. Translation gives CASSLIRSNTGELFF. This chain links TRBV27 with TRBJ2-2; no definite D call. This CDR3 region has 15 residues. Germline CDR1 reads MNHEY; CDR2 reads SMNVEV (reference sequence). Trimming took off 2 bases at V and 2 bases at J, with 9 bases between the two ends.